The 32 T cell receptor beta chains below all came from one sample that was sequenced in a study of shared clonotypes between healthy human individuals. Generated by immunoSEQ multiplex PCR, the TCRdb table keeps only in-frame clones and is missing some. This sample has some 1.5 million clones; roughly 96% occur once, and the top ten carry more than 0.9%. Sequencing input: naive CD4+ T cells sorted from blood. Subset here: CD45RA+ positively selected. The source is a man aged 30 to 45 in good health.

V gene TRBV28 combines with J gene TRBJ2-6; 7 positions agree with TRBD2. The germline V gene encodes CDR1 MDHEN and CDR2 SYDVKM. V lost 10 bases, J lost 4 bases, and 7 bases stayed unmatched. CDR3 length: 14 amino acids. CDR3: CAIDPGGGANVLTF. The CDR3, as DNA: TGTGCCATCGACCCGGGGGGAGGGGCCAACGTCCTGACTTTC.

This chain connects TRBV5-5 to TRBJ2-1; unclear D gene. The V end lost 0 bases, the J end lost 8 bases, and 3 bases lay between the germline ends. The germline gives CDR1 SGHKS, CDR2 YYEKEE (reference sequence). The CDR3 sequence is 11 residues long. This CDR3 is CASSLAYEQFF. The CDR3 nucleotides read TGTGCCAGCAGCTTGGCGTATGAGCAGTTCTTC.

This clone was picked up one time. The chain uses TRBV7-9 and TRBJ2-7, with a tentative D call TRBD2 (5 bases). The CDR3 loop spans 14 amino acids. The germline V gene has CDR1 SEHNR and CDR2 FQNEAQ (reference sequence). The germline V and J ends were trimmed by 3 bases and 1 base, with 10 bases remaining between them. The CDR3 reads CASSFGLNSYEQYF. The CDR3 DNA follows: TGTGCCAGCAGCTTTGGACTGAATTCCTACGAGCAGTACTTC. Using reference TRBV7-9 and TRBJ2-7 for the parts outside the CDR3, the full variable domain is DTGVSQNPRHKITKRGQNVTFRCDPISEHNRLYWYRQTLGQGPEFLTYFQNEAQLEKSRLLSDRFSAERPKGSFSTLEIQRTEQGDSAMYLCASSFGLNSYEQYFGPGTRLTVT.

V gene TRBV5-1 combines with J gene TRBJ2-1, with 8 bases lining up with TRBD1. The CDR3 runs to 19 residues. The germline CDR1 and CDR2 sequences are SGHRS and YFSETQ. V lost 6 bases and J lost 3; bases outside the gene matches: 20. CDR3 loop: CASNGAGTGKPGDYNEQFF. The CDR3 coding sequence is TGCGCCAGCAATGGAGCCGGGACAGGAAAGCCCGGGGACTACAATGAGCAGTTCTTC.

J is TRBJ2-1 and V is TRBV27, with D perhaps given as TRBD1 or TRBD2 (5 bases each). The germline CDR1 and CDR2 sequences are MNHEY and SMNVEV (reference sequence). There are 14 residues in the CDR3. V was cut by 3 bases and J by 5 bases, with 11 bases left in between. CDR3 residues: CASSLWGSHNEQFF. The CDR3 DNA reads as TGTGCCAGCAGTTTGTGGGGGAGCCACAATGAGCAGTTCTTC.

As concerns this clone: Other DNA sequences of this sample code for an identical CDR3. The J gene is TRBJ2-2, the V gene TRBV9; D gene uncertain. Trimming shortened V by 0 bases and J by 1 base, and 4 bases separated the two germline ends. Germline V gene lookup returns CDR1 SGDLS and CDR2 YYNGEE. The CDR3 is 14 amino acids. The CDR3 DNA reads TGTGCCAGCAGCGTAGTTCAGAACACCGGGGAGCTGTTTTTT. Translation gives CASSVVQNTGELFF. Drawing the rest from reference TRBV9 and TRBJ2-2, the complete variable domain is DSGVTQTPKHLITATGQRVTLRCSPRSGDLSVYWYQQSLDQGLQFLIQYYNGEERAKGNILERFSAQQFPDLHSELNLSSLELGDSALYFCASSVVQNTGELFFGEGSRLTVL.

The chain carries TRBV5-1 and TRBJ1-2, with TRBD1 matching over 7 bases. The CDR3 contains 14 residues. V was pared by 4 bases and J by 4 bases, with 7 bases of the junction left unmatched. CDR1 is SGHRS and CDR2 is YFSETQ in the germline V gene. The CDR3 sequence is CASSPGTAVYGYTF. Here the CDR3 DNA reads TGCGCCAGCAGCCCGGGGACAGCCGTCTATGGCTACACCTTC.

This clone was seen only once. This chain links TRBV28 with TRBJ2-7, with TRBD1 identical over 8 bases. Germline lookup yields CDR1 MDHEN and CDR2 SYDVKM. J was trimmed by 4 bases and V by 2 bases; bases with no gene match: 4. CDR3 length: 14 amino acids. The CDR3 region is CASSLPGGWYEQYF. CDR3 nucleotide sequence: TGTGCCAGCAGTTTACCAGGGGGCTGGTACGAGCAGTACTTC.

The CDR3 DNA sequence: TGTGCCAGCAGTTACCGCAGGGGCAATCAGCCCCAGCATTTT. Amino acids: CASSYRRGNQPQHF. The gene calls are TRBV6-5 and TRBJ1-5; D possibly corresponds to TRBD1 (5 bases). Germline CDR1 is MNHEY and CDR2 is SVGAGI. Trimming removed 2 bases from V and 2 bases from J, with 7 bases in between. The CDR3 spans 14 residues.

The rearrangement joins TRBV7-2 to TRBJ2-7; D may match TRBD1 or TRBD2 (5 bases each). This CDR3 spans 15 amino acids. V dropped 1 base and J dropped 6 bases, with 16 bases sitting between them. Germline CDR1 is SGHTA and CDR2 is FQGNSA. The CDR3 DNA reads TGTGCCAGCAGCTTAGTGGGGTGGGACCCCACCGAGCAGTACTTC. As protein: CASSLVGWDPTEQYF. The variable domain in full, with the rest retrieved from reference TRBV7-2 and TRBJ2-7, is GAGVSQSPSNKVTEKGKDVELRCDPISGHTALYWYRQSLGQGLEFLIYFQGNSAPDKSGLPSDRFSAERTGGSVSTLTIQRTQQEDSAVYLCASSLVGWDPTEQYFGPGTRLTVT.

The chain has TRBV19 and TRBJ1-3; 8 nucleotides line up with TRBD1. V gave up 5 bases and J gave up 4 bases; unmatched junction bases: 10. The CDR3 has 16 amino acids. The germline CDR1 and CDR2 sequences are LNHDA and SQIVND (reference sequence). CDR3 DNA: TGTGCCAGTAGTCTTCTAGGACAGGGCGGCGGAAACACCATATATTTT. Its translation: CASSLLGQGGGNTIYF.

This chain joins TRBV28 and TRBJ1-1; no clear D gene. CDR1 MDHEN and CDR2 SYDVKM come from the germline V gene. Trimming took 5 bases from V and 0 from J, leaving 10 bases between them. This CDR3 has 14 residues. The CDR3 coding sequence is TGTGCCAGCAGTCCCCTTTACATGAACACTGAAGCTTTCTTT. This codes for CASSPLYMNTEAFF.

The rearrangement joins TRBV7-9 to TRBJ2-3; 14 bases are shared with TRBD2. The CDR3 consists of 19 residues. V was pared by 4 bases and J by 1 base, with 10 bases of the junction left unmatched. Looked up from germline, CDR1 is SEHNR and CDR2 is FQNEAQ (reference sequence). The CDR3: CASSSRRRLAGGGTDTQYF. As DNA, the CDR3 is TGTGCCAGCAGCTCCCGCCGTCGACTAGCGGGAGGGGGCACAGATACGCAGTATTTT.

This chain uses TRBV11-2 with TRBJ1-1; no reliable D call. The V gene lost 1 base and the J gene lost 6 bases, with 12 bases spanning the gap. This CDR3 has 14 amino acids. Looked up from germline, CDR1 is SGHAT and CDR2 is FQNNGV. The CDR3 coding sequence is TGTGCCAGCAGCTTAGGCATAGCGACGCCTGAAGCTTTCTTT. Translation: CASSLGIATPEAFF. The full variable domain, rest sourced from reference TRBV11-2 and TRBJ1-1, is EAGVAQSPRYKIIEKRQSVAFWCNPISGHATLYWYQQILGQGPKLLIQFQNNGVVDDSQLPKDRFSAERLKGVDSTLKIQPAKLEDSAVYLCASSLGIATPEAFFGQGTRLTVV.

The rearrangement joins TRBV9 to TRBJ2-2; unclear D gene. The CDR3 spans 16 residues. CDR1 is SGDLS, CDR2 YYNGEE, per germline. The V gene lost 0 bases and the J gene lost 0 bases, with 9 bases spanning the gap. In nucleotides, the CDR3 is TGTGCCAGCAGCGTAGGGGTAGGGACGAACACCGGGGAGCTGTTTTTT. Translation gives CASSVGVGTNTGELFF.

The chain joins TRBV11-2 to TRBJ1-4; 8 bases agree with TRBD1. CDR1 and CDR2 from the germline V gene are SGHAT and FQNNGV. This CDR3 spans 14 amino acids. V lost 6 bases and J lost 7; bases outside the gene matches: 7. CDR3 in DNA: TGTGCCAGCAGACCCGACAGGGGCGGTGAAAAACTGTTTTTT. Residues: CASRPDRGGEKLFF.

This clone was seen a single time. V gene TRBV28 combines with J gene TRBJ2-7, with a tentative D call TRBD1 (5 bases). Trimming shortened V by 5 bases and J by 2 bases, and 13 bases separated the two germline ends. In germline, CDR1 is MDHEN, CDR2 SYDVKM. The CDR3 length is 14 residues. The CDR3: CASSRQLLTYEQYF. The DNA for the CDR3 is TGTGCCAGCAGTCGACAGCTTTTGACCTACGAGCAGTACTTC.

With regard to this clone: Other DNA sequences within the sample encode an identical CDR3. The V call is TRBV7-9, the J call TRBJ2-3; TRBD2 aligns across 14 bases. Germline V gene sequence: CDR1 SEHNR, CDR2 FQNEAQ (reference sequence). This CDR3 comprises 17 residues. The J segment lost 5 bases and the V segment lost 1 base, leaving 5 bases of the junction unmatched. The CDR3 protein is CASSLGGLAGVVDTQYF. CDR3 nucleotides: TGTGCCAGCAGCTTAGGGGGACTAGCGGGAGTGGTAGATACGCAGTATTTT.

This clone was detected once. The chain carries TRBV2 and TRBJ2-5; 9 bases match TRBD1. V gave up 3 bases and J gave up 5 bases; unmatched junction bases: 7. The CDR3 is 15 residues long. Germline V gives CDR1 SNHLY, CDR2 FYNNEI. In DNA form, the CDR3 reads TGTGCCAGCAGTGACCGGAACAGGGGGCGGGAGACCCAGTACTTC. This translates into CASSDRNRGRETQYF.

As to this clone: Other DNA sequences in this sample translate to the same CDR3. V and J are TRBV6-6 and TRBJ1-3, with D unclear. Germline lookup yields CDR1 MNHNY and CDR2 SVGAGI (reference sequence). This CDR3 has 15 residues. Trimming took 0 bases from V and 0 from J, leaving 6 bases between them. This chain's CDR3 is CASSYSGSSGNTIYF. The CDR3 bases are TGTGCCAGCAGTTACTCGGGGTCCTCTGGAAACACCATATATTTT.

In DNA form, the CDR3 reads TGTGCCAGCAGTTACTCTGGACTAGCGGACAATGAGCAGTTCTTC. Amino acids: CASSYSGLADNEQFF. This chain links TRBV6-6 with TRBJ2-1; 10 bases align to TRBD2. The germline V gene encodes CDR1 MNHNY and CDR2 SVGAGI (reference sequence). The CDR3 is made up of 15 amino acids. Germline trimming cut 0 bases from V and 5 bases from J; bases unmatched to any gene: 1.

The chain carries TRBV19 and TRBJ2-7; D might be TRBD1 or TRBD2, each matching 6 bases. The V gene's germline CDR1 is LNHDA and CDR2 SQIVND (reference sequence). V was clipped by 4 bases and J by 0 bases, with 13 bases between them. The CDR3 runs 15 residues. The CDR3 DNA is TGTGCCAGTAGTAGGGGGCGGGACGACTCCTACGAGCAGTACTTC. Amino acids: CASSRGRDDSYEQYF.

The genes are TRBV5-1 and TRBJ2-2; D ambiguous. CDR1 and CDR2 (germline): SGHRS, YFSETQ. The CDR3 spans 14 residues. V shed 4 bases and J shed 4 bases, with 11 bases lying between them. CDR3 in amino acids: CASSVTRATGELFF. CDR3 sequence (DNA): TGCGCCAGCAGCGTAACAAGAGCCACCGGGGAGCTGTTTTTT.

On this clone: The same CDR3 arises from other DNA sequences in this sample as well. The chain couples TRBV6-5 to TRBJ2-7; D not resolved. V lost 5 bases and J lost 3, with 8 bases in between. Germline V gives CDR1 MNHEY, CDR2 SVGAGI. CDR3 length: 12 amino acids. CDR3: CASSPVGYEQYF. In nucleotides, the CDR3 is TGTGCCAGCAGTCCCGTCGGCTACGAGCAGTACTTC.

The chain has TRBV18 and TRBJ2-5; 11 bases map to TRBD2. The V and J ends lost 4 bases and 5 bases, in that order; junction bases with no gene match: 3. Looked up from germline, CDR1 is KGHSH and CDR2 is LQKENI. The CDR3 is 14 residues long. The CDR3 DNA reads as TGTGCCAGCTCACAGACTAGCGGGATGGAGACCCAGTACTTC. Translated: CASSQTSGMETQYF.

CDR3 nucleotide sequence: TGTGCCAGCCAGCGCCGGACAGGGCAGGGGACAGATACGCAGTATTTT. Protein sequence: CASQRRTGQGTDTQYF. The chain combines TRBV19 with TRBJ2-3, with TRBD1 matching over 8 bases. V dropped 9 bases and J dropped 3; count of bases not matched to a gene: 14. The length of the CDR3 is 16 residues. CDR1 and CDR2 from the germline V gene are LNHDA and SQIVND (reference sequence).

The chain uses TRBV10-3 and TRBJ2-7; D unresolved. Germline V lookup: CDR1 ENHRY, CDR2 SYGVKD. CDR3 length equals 12 residues. V lost 1 base and J 5 bases, leaving 6 bases between the germline ends. CDR3 loop: CAISEYPDEQYF. CDR3 nucleotides: TGTGCCATCAGTGAGTATCCCGACGAGCAGTACTTC.

CDR3 sequence reads: CASSSGLTGGDNEQFF. CDR3 nucleotides: TGTGCCAGCAGCTCCGGTCTCACGGGAGGGGACAATGAGCAGTTCTTC. This chain uses TRBV5-4 with TRBJ2-1, with 8 bases matching TRBD2. The CDR3 sequence is 16 residues long. The germline gives CDR1 SGHNT, CDR2 YYREEE (reference sequence). V lost 3 bases, J lost 5 bases, and 10 bases stayed unmatched.

To note about this clone: Additional DNA sequences in this sample encode the identical CDR3. The chain couples TRBV7-2 to TRBJ2-3; D call uncertain. Trimming shortened V by 2 bases and J by 6 bases, and 3 bases separated the two germline ends. The germline V gene has CDR1 SGHTA and CDR2 FQGNSA. The CDR3 runs to 11 residues. The CDR3 sequence is CASSLTDTQYF. DNA of the CDR3: TGTGCCAGCAGCTTAACTGATACGCAGTATTTT.

The chain uses TRBV5-1 and TRBJ2-7, with no clear D. Trimming removed 5 bases at V and 1 base at J, with 10 bases between. Germline loops: CDR1 SGHRS, CDR2 YFSETQ. This CDR3 contains 13 residues. The CDR3 DNA reads TGCGCCAGCAGACTTACAGATTCCTACGAGCAGTACTTC. Its translation: CASRLTDSYEQYF. Full variable domain (missing parts from reference TRBV5-1 and TRBJ2-7): KAGVTQTPRYLIKTRGQQVTLSCSPISGHRSVSWYQQTPGQGLQFLFEYFSETQRNKGNFPGRFSGRQFSNSRSEMNVSTLELGDSALYLCASRLTDSYEQYFGPGTRLTVT.

The chain carries TRBV5-4 and TRBJ2-2, with D perhaps being TRBD1 or TRBD2 (5 bases each). Germline CDR1 reads SGHNT; CDR2 reads YYREEE (reference sequence). The V and J ends lost 0 bases and 1 base respectively, with 13 bases between them. The CDR3 is 17 amino acids. The CDR3 reads CASSLGGKLLNTGELFF. The CDR3 DNA reads TGTGCCAGCAGCTTGGGGGGGAAGCTTTTGAACACCGGGGAGCTGTTTTTT.

The rearrangement links TRBV11-2 to TRBJ1-2; TRBD1 matches at 8 bases. V was pared by 1 base and J by 5 bases, with 9 bases of the junction left unmatched. CDR1 is SGHAT, CDR2 FQNNGV, per germline. The CDR3 totals 16 residues. The chain's CDR3 is CASSLAFNRGMYGYTF. As DNA, the CDR3 is TGTGCCAGCAGCTTAGCTTTTAACAGGGGGATGTATGGCTACACCTTC.